The count of the clone carrying this TCR beta chain is one. This sample was taken from a study of cytomegalovirus exposure and HLA in healthy donors. Primers: 60 Vbeta forward and 13 Jbeta reverse. Here immunoSEQ multiplex PCR was the method, and the copy in TCRdb shows in-frame clones only, minus some. The data show approximately 240,000 clones, around 80% seen once. Germline CDR1 is SGHTA and CDR2 is FQGTGA. The CDR3 spans 14 residues. V shed 5 bases and J shed 4 bases, with 12 bases lying between them. This TCR came from a woman aged 55 to 70 in good health and CMV-seropositive. V gene TRBV7-3 combines with J gene TRBJ1-5; maybe TRBD1 (5 bases). Sequenced sample: PBMCs. DNA for the CDR3: TGTGCCAGCAGCGCCAGATCAGGGAATCAGCCCCAGCATTTT. Its protein is CASSARSGNQPQHF.